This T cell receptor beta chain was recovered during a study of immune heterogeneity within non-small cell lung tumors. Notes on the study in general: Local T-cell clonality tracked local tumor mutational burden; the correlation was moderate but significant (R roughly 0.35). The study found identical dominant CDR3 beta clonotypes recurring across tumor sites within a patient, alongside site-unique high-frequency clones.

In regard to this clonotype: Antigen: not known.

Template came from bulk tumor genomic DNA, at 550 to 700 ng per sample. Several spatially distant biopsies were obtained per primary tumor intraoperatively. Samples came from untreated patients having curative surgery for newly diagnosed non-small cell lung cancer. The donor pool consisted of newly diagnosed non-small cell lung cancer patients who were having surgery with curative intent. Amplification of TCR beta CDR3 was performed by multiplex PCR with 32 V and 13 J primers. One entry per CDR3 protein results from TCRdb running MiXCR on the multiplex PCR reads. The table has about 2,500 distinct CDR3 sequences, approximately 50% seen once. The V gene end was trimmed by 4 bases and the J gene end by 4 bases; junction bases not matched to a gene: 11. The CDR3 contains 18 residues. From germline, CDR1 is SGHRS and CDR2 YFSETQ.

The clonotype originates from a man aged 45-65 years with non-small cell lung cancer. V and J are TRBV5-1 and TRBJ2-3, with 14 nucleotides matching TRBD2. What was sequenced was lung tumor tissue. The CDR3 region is CASSPGTSGRRGADTQYF. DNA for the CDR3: TGCGCCAGCAGCCCCGGGACTAGCGGGAGACGGGGGGCAGATACGCAGTATTTT.